Listed below are T cell receptor beta chains from one sample, sequenced in a study of blood T cell repertoires in COVID-19. TCRdb keeps only in-frame clones here, not all; method: immunoSEQ multiplex PCR. The sample has 70,000 to 85,000 clones; under 95% are singletons. The sequencing sample was made of peripheral blood. The origin of the receptors is a human donor in a cohort sampled during active COVID-19. CDR3s include the opening cysteine and the closing phenylalanine or tryptophan. D genes are given only for firm matches. Clone size appears in some rows only: once, few, many, or a class for an expanded clone.

CASSGSGWETQYF,TGTGCCAGCAGCGGTTCAGGGTGGGAGACCCAGTACTTC,NA,TRBJ2-5,TRBV9,NA
CATSAGGLNTEAFF,TGTGCCACCAGTGCGGGGGGCCTGAACACTGAAGCTTTCTTT,NA,TRBJ1-1,TRBV24-1,NA
CATTGTGSTDTQYF,TGTGCCACCACCGGGACAGGGAGCACAGATACACAGTATTTT,TRBD1,TRBJ2-3,TRBV7-9,once
CASSSADPSRMNEQFF,TGTGCCAGCAGTTCGGCGGATCCTAGCCGGATGAATGAGCAGTTCTTC,NA,TRBJ2-1,TRBV6-5,NA
CSVRRTSGSSYEQYF,TGCAGCGTCCGAAGGACTAGCGGGTCCTCCTACGAGCAGTACTTC,TRBD2,TRBJ2-7,TRBV29-1,NA
CSARTGQGYTF,TGCAGTGCAAGGACAGGGCAAGGCTACACCTTC,TRBD1,TRBJ1-2,TRBV20-1,once
CASSVRAGEADTQYF,TGTGCCAGCAGCGTGAGAGCGGGAGAGGCTGATACGCAGTATTTT,TRBD2,TRBJ2-3,TRBV9,NA
CASSQDGGQGNEKLFF,TGCGCCAGCAGCCAAGATGGGGGCCAAGGAAATGAAAAACTGTTTTTT,NA,TRBJ1-4,TRBV4-3,once
CASSEGTGGGQPQHF,TGTGCCAGCAGTGAGGGGACAGGGGGCGGACAGCCCCAGCATTTT,TRBD1,TRBJ1-5,TRBV6-1,NA
CASSFVGLGYGYTF,TGTGCCAGCAGTTTCGTGGGACTCGGCTATGGCTACACCTTC,NA,TRBJ1-2,TRBV28,NA
CASRTTSGRSDTQYF,TGTGCCAGCAGGACGACTAGCGGGAGATCTGATACGCAGTATTTT,TRBD2,TRBJ2-3,TRBV7-2,NA
CASSLGREGWSPLHF,TGCGCCAGCAGCTTGGGTCGGGAGGGTTGGTCACCCCTCCACTTT,NA,TRBJ1-6,TRBV5-1,once
CASSLEQGINTGELFF,TGCGCCAGCAGCTTGGAACAGGGCATTAACACCGGGGAGCTGTTTTTT,NA,TRBJ2-2,TRBV5-1,NA
CASSTSVYNEQFF,TGTGCCAGCAGCACCAGTGTGTACAATGAGCAGTTCTTC,NA,TRBJ2-1,TRBV7-9,once
CASSFFFYNEQFF,TGTGCCAGCAGCTTTTTCTTCTACAATGAGCAGTTCTTC,NA,TRBJ2-1,TRBV7-2,NA
CASSLAWGQGASGYTF,TGTGCCAGCAGCTTAGCGTGGGGACAGGGGGCCAGTGGCTACACCTTC,TRBD1,TRBJ1-2,TRBV7-2,NA
CASSLGGDVSYEQYF,TGTGCCAGCAGCTTAGGGGGCGACGTCTCCTACGAGCAGTACTTC,NA,TRBJ2-7,TRBV11-2,NA
CATRSQEGYQPQHF,TGTGCCACTCGGTCCCAGGAAGGATATCAGCCCCAGCATTTT,NA,TRBJ1-5,TRBV9,NA
CASTPGGAGANVLTF,TGTGCCAGCACTCCGGGGGGGGCTGGGGCCAACGTCCTGACTTTC,TRBD2,TRBJ2-6,TRBV28,NA
CASSPTSGAIYEQYF,TGTGCCAGCAGCCCGACTAGCGGGGCGATCTACGAGCAGTACTTC,TRBD2,TRBJ2-7,TRBV2,NA
CASSRGREETQYF,TGTGCCAGTAGTAGGGGGAGGGAAGAGACCCAGTACTTC,TRBD2,TRBJ2-5,TRBV19,NA
CASSTFGGRNTGELFF,TGTGCCAGCAGCACCTTCGGCGGGAGGAACACCGGGGAGCTGTTTTTT,TRBD2,TRBJ2-2,TRBV28,once
CASSIDSGGQPQHF,TGTGCCAGTAGTATAGACAGTGGTGGCCAGCCCCAGCATTTT,NA,TRBJ1-5,TRBV19,NA
CASSSTGGGTEAFF,TGTGCCAGCAGCTCCACAGGGGGCGGCACTGAAGCTTTCTTT,TRBD1,TRBJ1-1,TRBV7-9,NA
CASSFSSGRSGDEQFF,TGTGCCAGCAGCTTTTCTAGCGGGAGGTCGGGCGATGAGCAGTTCTTC,TRBD2,TRBJ2-1,TRBV5-6,NA
CASSQDGWTGSYNEQFF,TGCGCCAGCAGCCAAGACGGATGGACAGGCTCCTACAATGAGCAGTTCTTC,TRBD1,TRBJ2-1,TRBV4-1,NA
CASSPYRGWETQYF,TGTGCCAGCAGCCCGTACAGGGGTTGGGAGACCCAGTACTTC,TRBD1,TRBJ2-5,TRBV7-9,few
CASSPTGGRLSGANVLTF,TGTGCCAGCAGCCCGACAGGGGGTCGCCTCTCTGGGGCCAACGTCCTGACTTTC,TRBD1,TRBJ2-6,TRBV3-1/TRBV3-2,NA
CASSYSRQETQYF,TGTGCCAGCAGTTACTCGCGGCAAGAGACCCAGTACTTC,NA,TRBJ2-5,TRBV6-5,few
CASSQGTMGEQYF,TGCGCCAGCAGCCAAGGGACAATGGGGGAGCAGTACTTC,NA,TRBJ2-7,TRBV4-1,NA
CASGQNNQPQHF,TGTGCCAGCGGACAGAACAATCAGCCCCAGCATTTT,NA,TRBJ1-5,TRBV27,NA